This T cell receptor (beta chain) was obtained from a study of T cells after yellow fever vaccination. Whole-study results and caveats: Of the clonotypes, a small share occurred in both CD4 and CD8 compartments.

Template-switching 5'RACE yielded the TCR cDNA; a universal primer site and UMIs were added in the process. TCRdb reprocessed the 5' RACE reads via MiXCR and lists one record per CDR3 protein. Of 350,000 to 550,000 distinct CDR3 sequences listed, around 20% are singletons. This clonotype was detected a few times. Antigen unknown. Material: PBMCs, obtained before the yellow fever booster vaccination. The source of this sequence is a man younger than 35 who received the YFV17D yellow fever vaccine.

CDR3 nucleotide sequence: TGTGCCAGCAGCTCCGGGACTAGTCAGTATTTT. Its translation: CASSSGTSQYF. The chain uses TRBV7-2 and TRBJ2-3, with 8 nucleotides matching TRBD2. With 4 bases clipped from V and 12 bases from J, the junction kept 3 bases outside the gene matches. Germline values: CDR1 SGHTA, CDR2 FQGNSA. This CDR3 is 11 amino acids long.